These 31 T cell receptor beta chains share one sample of origin, sequenced in a study of cytomegalovirus exposure and HLA in healthy donors. Sequencing was performed with immunoSEQ multiplex PCR; in TCRdb, only in-frame clones are kept and a portion is missing. The sample lists 100,000 to 150,000 clones, 85% to 90% occurring once. Sample: PBMCs. Receptors originate from a woman under 30 in good health and CMV-seronegative.

V gene TRBV9 combines with J gene TRBJ2-2, with a tentative D call TRBD2 (5 bases). Trimming took off 7 bases at V and 4 bases at J, with 5 bases between the two ends. CDR1 SGDLS and CDR2 YYNGEE come from the germline V gene. The CDR3 is made up of 11 amino acids. The CDR3 loop reads CASGSTGELFF. The DNA for the CDR3 is TGTGCCAGCGGGAGCACCGGGGAGCTGTTTTTT. Full variable domain (rest looked up from reference TRBV9 and TRBJ2-2): DSGVTQTPKHLITATGQRVTLRCSPRSGDLSVYWYQQSLDQGLQFLIQYYNGEERAKGNILERFSAQQFPDLHSELNLSSLELGDSALYFCASGSTGELFFGEGSRLTVL.

V gene TRBV27 combines with J gene TRBJ2-7; D remains ambiguous. CDR1 is MNHEY, CDR2 SMNVEV, per germline (reference sequence). This CDR3 is built from 16 residues. V was shortened by 6 bases and J by 2 bases, with 20 bases between the two germline ends. Here the CDR3 DNA reads TGTGCCAGCAGGCCAGACTCAGACGCTCGACCCTACGAGCAGTACTTC. Translation gives CASRPDSDARPYEQYF.

The V gene is TRBV18, the J gene TRBJ2-1; the match to TRBD2 covers 7 bases. Germline assignment: CDR1 KGHSH and CDR2 LQKENI. CDR3 length equals 16 residues. V lost 3 bases and J lost 9; bases outside the gene matches: 14. The CDR3 sequence: CASSPLGTNGIGEQFF. In DNA form, the CDR3 reads TGTGCCAGCTCACCTCTCGGGACTAATGGCATCGGTGAGCAGTTCTTC.

This clone has just a few counts. The genes are TRBV27 and TRBJ1-2; no firm D call. Trimming pared 7 bases from V and 8 bases from J, leaving 11 bases between. The CDR3 has 11 amino acids. Per the germline V gene, CDR1 is MNHEY and CDR2 is SMNVEV (reference sequence). DNA of the CDR3: TGTGCCAGCAAGGATCTCGGGGGCTACACCTTC. Amino acid sequence: CASKDLGGYTF.

The gene calls are TRBV15 and TRBJ1-2; 8 nucleotides line up with TRBD1. The V segment lost 6 bases and the J segment 4 bases; nucleotides outside the gene matches: 7. The CDR3 runs to 14 residues. CDR1 and CDR2 (germline): LNHNV, YYDKDF (reference sequence). The CDR3 sequence: CATRTGDRGYGYTF. The CDR3 coding sequence is TGTGCCACCAGGACGGGAGACAGGGGCTATGGCTACACCTTC. The whole variable domain, filled in from reference TRBV15 and TRBJ1-2, reads DAMVIQNPRYQVTQFGKPVTLSCSQTLNHNVMYWYQQKSSQAPKLLFHYYDKDFNNEADTPDNFQSRRPNTSFCFLDIRSPGLGDTAMYLCATRTGDRGYGYTFGSGTRLTVV.

The chain links TRBV7-8 to TRBJ1-4, with a weak D call TRBD1 (6 bases). Germline V gene data show CDR1 as SGHVS and CDR2 as FQNEAQ. The ends were cut back, 6 bases at V and 11 bases at J, with 13 bases in the middle. The CDR3 loop spans 12 amino acids. The DNA of the CDR3 is TGTGCCAGCAGGACCTACACAGGGAAACTGTTTTTT. It encodes CASRTYTGKLFF.

The genes are TRBV10-1 and TRBJ2-7; no clear D gene. The V gene lost 6 bases and the J gene lost 0 bases, with 15 bases spanning the gap. Germline V gene lookup returns CDR1 WNHNN and CDR2 SYGVQD (reference sequence). The CDR3 sequence is 15 residues long. Here the CDR3 reads CASRTMTSSSYEQYV. In DNA form, the CDR3 reads TGCGCCAGCAGAACGATGACAAGCAGCTCCTACGAGCAGTACGTC.

The rearrangement joins TRBV5-1 to TRBJ1-2; possibly TRBD1 for D (5 bases). The germline V gene has CDR1 SGHRS and CDR2 YFSETQ. The CDR3 sequence is 14 residues long. V shed 4 bases and J shed 0 bases, with 10 bases lying between them. This CDR3 reads CASSTQGANYGYTF. The DNA for the CDR3 is TGCGCCAGCAGCACCCAGGGCGCTAACTATGGCTACACCTTC.

The J gene is TRBJ2-1, the V gene TRBV27, with D possibly matching TRBD2 (7 bases). CDR3 length equals 15 residues. Germline assignment: CDR1 MNHEY and CDR2 SMNVEV (reference sequence). V lost 4 bases, J lost 6 bases, and 16 bases lay in between. The CDR3 DNA sequence: TGTGCCAGCAGTTGGGGGGGCCCTACCCCCAATGAGCAGTTCTTC. It encodes CASSWGGPTPNEQFF.

This clone was found once. V usage is TRBV7-9 and J usage is TRBJ2-1; 12 bases align to TRBD2. The ends lost 5 bases at V and 9 bases at J; junction bases unmatched: 11. Germline V gives CDR1 SEHNR, CDR2 FQNEAQ (reference sequence). CDR3 length: 16 residues. CDR3 in amino acids: CASSPQDLAGGGEQFF. CDR3 bases: TGTGCCAGCAGCCCCCAAGATCTAGCGGGGGGGGGTGAGCAGTTCTTC.

This chain connects TRBV7-9 to TRBJ1-5, with TRBD1 identical over 9 bases. V dropped 1 base and J dropped 7; count of bases not matched to a gene: 5. This CDR3 contains 15 residues. CDR1 is SEHNR and CDR2 is FQNEAQ in the germline V gene (reference sequence). The CDR3 DNA follows: TGTGCCAGCAGCTTAGGGGACAGGGAGAAGCAGCCCCAGCATTTT. This translates into CASSLGDREKQPQHF.

The CDR3: CAWSPKPKFQGSNEQFF. The CDR3, as DNA: TGTGCCTGGAGTCCTAAACCGAAGTTCCAGGGGAGCAATGAGCAGTTCTTC. The chain carries TRBV30 and TRBJ2-1, with a possible D match to TRBD1 (6 bases). CDR1 and CDR2 from the germline V gene are GTSNPN and SVGIG (reference sequence). The ends were cut back, 2 bases at V and 6 bases at J, with 23 bases in the middle. The CDR3 has 17 residues.

This clone was seen once. J is TRBJ2-3 and V is TRBV5-8; maybe TRBD1 (5 bases). V dropped 0 bases and J dropped 0 bases, with 5 bases sitting between them. This CDR3 has 14 amino acids. Germline lookup yields CDR1 SGHTS and CDR2 YDEGEE. As DNA, the CDR3 is TGTGCCAGCAGCTTGGGACAGAGCACAGATACGCAGTATTTT. It yields the protein CASSLGQSTDTQYF. Full variable domain (outside the CDR3, taken from reference TRBV5-8 and TRBJ2-3): EAGVTQSPTHLIKTRGQQATLRCSPISGHTSVYWYQQALGLGLQFLLWYDEGEERNRGNFPPRFSGRQFPNYSSELNVNALELEDSALYLCASSLGQSTDTQYFGPGTRLTVL.

This chain connects TRBV27 to TRBJ2-1; D perhaps matches TRBD1 (6 bases). Germline V gives CDR1 MNHEY, CDR2 SMNVEV (reference sequence). This CDR3 is built from 13 residues. The germline V and J ends were trimmed by 6 bases and 5 bases, with 11 bases remaining between them. This CDR3 is CASSSSGDNEQFF. The DNA for the CDR3 is TGTGCCAGCAGCTCGTCAGGGGACAATGAGCAGTTCTTC.

This clone has only one observation. V and J are TRBV19 and TRBJ2-7; D may be TRBD1 (5 bases). Germline CDR1 reads LNHDA; CDR2 reads SQIVND (reference sequence). The ends were cut back, 0 bases at V and 5 bases at J, with 14 bases in the middle. The CDR3 spans 15 residues. The CDR3 DNA is TGTGCCAGTAGTATAGATCGGCCAGGGTTCCACGAGCAGTACTTC. Its protein is CASSIDRPGFHEQYF.

The V call is TRBV4-2, the J call TRBJ2-1; D perhaps matches TRBD1 (6 bases). CDR1 LGHNA and CDR2 YNFKEQ come from the germline V gene. The germline V and J ends were trimmed by 1 base and 4 bases, with 11 bases remaining between them. The CDR3 totals 15 residues. The CDR3 protein is CASSQGRTEYNEQFF. The CDR3 coding sequence is TGTGCCAGCAGCCAAGGGCGGACAGAGTACAATGAGCAGTTCTTC.

This sequence joins TRBV7-9 and TRBJ2-2; TRBD2 is a possible D gene (5 bases). The germline V and J ends were trimmed by 5 bases and 5 bases, with 15 bases remaining between them. The CDR3 totals 15 residues. Looked up from germline, CDR1 is SEHNR and CDR2 is FQNEAQ (reference sequence). In nucleotides, the CDR3 is TGTGCCAGCAGCCCGACTAACGGACGGACCGGGGAGCTGTTTTTT. Amino acids: CASSPTNGRTGELFF.

V is TRBV29-1 and J is TRBJ2-2, with TRBD1 matching over 7 bases. Germline V gene data show CDR1 as SQVTM and CDR2 as ANQGSEA. Unmatched junction bases numbered 2, after V lost 6 bases and J lost 1 base. The CDR3 sequence is 13 residues long. The CDR3 DNA reads as TGCAGCGTACGGACAGGGAACACCGGGGAGCTGTTTTTT. This translates into CSVRTGNTGELFF.

The chain couples TRBV11-2 to TRBJ2-6, with D unresolved. The V end lost 2 bases, the J end lost 4 bases, and 9 bases lay between the germline ends. Germline loops: CDR1 SGHAT, CDR2 FQNNGV. The length of the CDR3 is 15 residues. The CDR3 DNA sequence: TGTGCCAGCAGCTTATATTCTTCCGGGGCCAACGTCCTGACTTTC. It encodes CASSLYSSGANVLTF.

The chain links TRBV11-2 to TRBJ2-3, with 9 bases matching TRBD2. The CDR3 sequence is 15 residues long. Losses at the gene ends were 1 base for V and 3 bases for J; bases not matched to a gene: 2. Germline V gene sequence: CDR1 SGHAT, CDR2 FQNNGV. For the CDR3, the DNA is TGTGCCAGCAGCTTAGGCGGGGGGGGTACAGATACGCAGTATTTT. It yields the protein CASSLGGGGTDTQYF.

This sequence joins TRBV28 and TRBJ2-5, with D perhaps TRBD2 (5 bases). V dropped 5 bases and J dropped 2 bases, with 12 bases sitting between them. The CDR3 covers 14 residues. Per germline, CDR1 MDHEN and CDR2 SYDVKM. In DNA, the CDR3 is TGTGCCAGCAGTCCCGGACTGGTACAAGAGACCCAGTACTTC. Translation gives CASSPGLVQETQYF.

V and J are TRBV30 and TRBJ2-1, with D possibly matching TRBD2 (6 bases). Per the germline V gene, CDR1 is GTSNPN and CDR2 is SVGIG (reference sequence). This CDR3 is 11 amino acids long. Trimming shortened V by 5 bases and J by 7 bases, and 9 bases separated the two germline ends. CDR3 in DNA: TGTGCCTGGGGACTATCGAATGAGCAGTTCTTC. Its translation: CAWGLSNEQFF.

The chain recombines TRBV7-8 with TRBJ1-1, with D maybe TRBD1 (6 bases). There are 16 residues in the CDR3. The germline gives CDR1 SGHVS, CDR2 FQNEAQ. The V end was cut by 7 bases, the J end by 0 bases, with 18 bases between. This CDR3 is CASTFAGGLMNTEAFF. CDR3 bases: TGTGCCAGCACCTTCGCTGGGGGCTTGATGAACACTGAAGCTTTCTTT.

The rearrangement joins TRBV30 to TRBJ1-2; unclear D gene. V lost 2 bases and J lost 2, with 6 bases in between. The length of the CDR3 is 12 residues. Germline V gene sequence: CDR1 GTSNPN, CDR2 SVGIG (reference sequence). CDR3 nucleotides: TGTGCCTGGAGTTGGCGGAACTATGGCTACACCTTC. Translated: CAWSWRNYGYTF.

The J gene is TRBJ2-1, the V gene TRBV7-9; perhaps TRBD1 as D (5 bases). CDR1 and CDR2 (germline): SEHNR, FQNEAQ (reference sequence). CDR3 size: 14 residues. Between the trimmed V and J ends, which lost 3 bases and 8 bases, there was a span of 14 bases. CDR3 residues: CASSFLGLVYEQFF. Here the CDR3 DNA reads TGTGCCAGCAGCTTCCTGGGGCTGGTCTATGAGCAGTTCTTC.

The chain combines TRBV28 with TRBJ1-4, with a possible D match to TRBD1 (5 bases). CDR1 and CDR2 (germline): MDHEN, SYDVKM. The V and J ends lost 0 bases and 7 bases respectively, with 12 bases between them. This CDR3 has 15 amino acids. The CDR3 region has the DNA TGTGCCAGCAGTTTATGGCAGGGATGGGGTGAAAAACTGTTTTTT. Its protein is CASSLWQGWGEKLFF.

This chain uses TRBV2 with TRBJ2-3; 9 bases map to TRBD1. CDR3 length: 16 residues. Germline V lookup: CDR1 SNHLY, CDR2 FYNNEI. With V trimmed by 8 bases and J by 0 bases, 9 bases remained unmatched. The CDR3 region is CASLSTGGISTDTQYF. The CDR3 nucleotides read TGTGCCAGCCTGAGTACAGGGGGCATCAGCACAGATACGCAGTATTTT.

The rearrangement uses TRBV10-1 and TRBJ1-1; TRBD1 matches 9 bases. After removal of 5 bases from V and 1 base from J, the junction contained 5 bases not matched to a gene. The CDR3 length is 15 residues. In germline, CDR1 is WNHNN, CDR2 SYGVQD (reference sequence). The CDR3 is CASSYSQGANTEAFF. The CDR3 coding sequence is TGCGCCAGCAGTTACTCACAGGGGGCGAACACTGAAGCTTTCTTT.

CDR3 loop: CASSLWTGGHNEQFF. Here the CDR3 DNA reads TGTGCCAGCAGTTTATGGACAGGGGGCCACAATGAGCAGTTCTTC. The chain employs TRBV27 and TRBJ2-1, with 11 bases matching TRBD1. Losses at the gene ends were 1 base for V and 5 bases for J; bases not matched to a gene: 1. The length of the CDR3 is 15 residues. CDR1 and CDR2 from the germline V gene are MNHEY and SMNVEV (reference sequence).

The chain has TRBV19 and TRBJ1-5, with 12 nucleotides matching TRBD1. Trimming cost V 1 base and J 5 bases; bases outside gene matches: 6. CDR1 is LNHDA and CDR2 is SQIVND in the germline V gene (reference sequence). The CDR3 has 17 residues. The CDR3 loop is CASSIGRGQGAYQPQHF. The DNA of the CDR3 is TGTGCCAGTAGTATAGGCCGGGGACAGGGGGCTTATCAGCCCCAGCATTTT.

This sequence joins TRBV29-1 and TRBJ2-3; 10 bases line up with TRBD2. This CDR3 is 16 amino acids long. Germline CDR1 is SQVTM and CDR2 is ANQGSEA. The V gene end was trimmed by 7 bases and the J gene end by 2 bases; junction bases not matched to a gene: 12. The CDR3 protein is CSAYQASGRPTDTQYF. The CDR3 nucleotides read TGCAGCGCCTATCAGGCTAGCGGGAGACCCACAGATACGCAGTATTTT.